A single sample gave rise to the 29 T cell receptor beta chains below, sequenced in a study of technical replicates of blood from several donors. Profiled with immunoSEQ multiplex PCR; TCRdb holds only in-frame clones, not every one. The sample records around 69,000 clones, around 97% being singletons. The material sequenced was T cells isolated from PBMCs. The source of these receptors is a human donor in good health.

The V and J genes are TRBV27 and TRBJ1-6, with D perhaps TRBD1 (6 bases). CDR3 length: 16 amino acids. Germline lookup yields CDR1 MNHEY and CDR2 SMNVEV (reference sequence). Trimming took off 7 bases at V and 4 bases at J, with 17 bases between the two ends. This chain's CDR3 is CASTRQEPLYNSPLHF. The CDR3 DNA reads as TGTGCCAGCACAAGACAGGAACCGTTATATAATTCACCCCTCCACTTT.

The chain combines TRBV4-1 with TRBJ2-2; 14 nucleotides line up with TRBD2. V lost 4 bases and J lost 4; bases outside the gene matches: 5. The germline gives CDR1 MGHRA, CDR2 YSYEKL. The length of the CDR3 is 17 residues. CDR3 in amino acids: CASSLTSGGAATGELFF. CDR3 DNA sequence: TGCGCCAGCAGCCTGACTAGCGGGGGGGCCGCCACCGGGGAGCTGTTTTTT.

The chain combines TRBV7-6 with TRBJ1-6; 9 bases line up with TRBD1. This CDR3 has 18 residues. V lost 1 base to trimming and J lost 0 bases; unmatched junction nucleotides: 4. Germline values: CDR1 SGHVS, CDR2 FNYEAQ. CDR3 nucleotide sequence: TGTGCCAGCAGCTTAGAGACAGGGGGGTCCTCCTATAATTCACCCCTCCACTTT. Protein sequence: CASSLETGGSSYNSPLHF.

A few counts support this clone. Here the CDR3 DNA reads TGTGCCTGGAGGCGACTGCGACAGGGGTCTGAAGCTTTCTTT. Amino acid sequence: CAWRRLRQGSEAFF. The chain employs TRBV30 and TRBJ1-1; 8 nucleotides match TRBD1. Losses at the gene ends were 3 bases for V and 6 bases for J; bases not matched to a gene: 9. From germline, CDR1 is GTSNPN and CDR2 SVGIG (reference sequence). CDR3 length equals 14 residues. Filled out from reference TRBV30 and TRBJ1-1, the complete variable domain reads SQTIHQWPATLVQPVGSPLSLECTVEGTSNPNLYWYRQAAGRGLQLLFYSVGIGQISSEVPQNLSASRPQDRQFILSSKKLLLSDSGFYLCAWRRLRQGSEAFFGQGTRLTVV.

The V gene is TRBV21-1, the J gene TRBJ1-3. TRBV21-1 is designated a pseudogene. This CDR3 is 19 amino acids long. The CDR3 bases are TGTGCCAGCAGCAAGGAGGGGGGGGGCGTAAAATTACGGGAAAACACCATATATTTT. It is translated as CASSKEGGGVKLRENTIYF.

The rearrangement links TRBV7-2 to TRBJ1-1; no definite D call. The CDR3 runs to 14 residues. The germline CDR1 and CDR2 sequences are SGHTA and FQGNSA. V was cut by 1 base and J by 4 bases, with 10 bases left in between. The CDR3 reads CASSLVSSLTEAFF. DNA for the CDR3: TGTGCCAGCAGCTTAGTATCCTCTCTCACTGAAGCTTTCTTT.

The rearrangement uses TRBV14 and TRBJ1-2; a weak D match, TRBD1 (6 bases). Germline CDR1 SGHDN, CDR2 FVKESK. The CDR3 runs to 19 residues. Trimming took off 1 base at V and 2 bases at J, with 23 bases between the two ends. The CDR3, as DNA: TGTGCCAGCAGCCAAGGGGGGTGGGACAATCCCCGACGGAACTATGGCTACACCTTC. Its translation: CASSQGGWDNPRRNYGYTF.

This clone was recorded a few times. The V and J genes are TRBV4-1 and TRBJ2-5, with 15 nucleotides matching TRBD2. The CDR3 contains 19 residues. Germline V gives CDR1 MGHRA, CDR2 YSYEKL. Trimming at V came to 3 bases and at J to 2 bases, leaving 10 bases not matched to a gene. In DNA, the CDR3 is TGCGCCAGCAGCCATCCCGGACTAGCGGGAGGGCCGGGACAAGAGACCCAGTACTTC. The encoded protein is CASSHPGLAGGPGQETQYF.

V usage is TRBV27 and J usage is TRBJ2-1, with 7 bases matching TRBD2. Trimming cost V 3 bases and J 8 bases; bases outside gene matches: 7. The CDR3 sequence is 14 residues long. The germline V gene has CDR1 MNHEY and CDR2 SMNVEV (reference sequence). CDR3 nucleotides: TGTGCCAGCAGTTTTGCGGGGAGGGCCCATGAGCAGTTCTTC. The encoded protein is CASSFAGRAHEQFF.

This chain joins TRBV28 and TRBJ2-6; D is uncertain. The CDR3 covers 15 residues. The germline V and J ends were trimmed by 6 bases and 0 bases, with 9 bases remaining between them. The germline V gene has CDR1 MDHEN and CDR2 SYDVKM. CDR3 amino acids: CASSPASSGANVLTF. DNA of the CDR3: TGTGCCAGCAGCCCGGCTAGCTCTGGGGCCAACGTCCTGACTTTC.

The chain combines TRBV10-1 with TRBJ2-5; D is unresolved. V was trimmed by 0 bases and J by 5 bases, leaving 10 bases between them. The CDR3 is made up of 14 amino acids. Germline V CDR1 and CDR2: WNHNN, SYGVQD (reference sequence). CDR3 in amino acids: CASSESHSRETQYF. Here the CDR3 DNA reads TGCGCCAGCAGTGAGTCGCACAGCAGGGAGACCCAGTACTTC.

The chain couples TRBV5-1 to TRBJ1-1; D might be TRBD1 (6 bases). The germline V and J ends were trimmed by 4 bases and 6 bases, with 22 bases remaining between them. The CDR3 totals 16 residues. CDR1 is SGHRS, CDR2 YFSETQ, per germline. The CDR3 protein is CASSHSGGVKKPEAFF. CDR3 coding DNA: TGCGCCAGCAGCCACTCGGGGGGCGTGAAGAAACCTGAAGCTTTCTTT.

CDR3 nucleotides: TGTGCCAGCAGTGCACAGGGGACAGGGAACACTGAAGCTTTCTTT. It codes for CASSAQGTGNTEAFF. The chain has TRBV6-1 and TRBJ1-1; TRBD1 matches 8 bases. Germline V gene data show CDR1 as MNHNS and CDR2 as SASEGT. The CDR3 runs to 15 residues. The J segment lost 1 base and the V segment lost 4 bases, leaving 5 bases of the junction unmatched.

V is TRBV4-2 and J is TRBJ1-1; 9 nucleotides line up with TRBD1. The CDR3 loop spans 15 amino acids. Germline V gene sequence: CDR1 LGHNA, CDR2 YNFKEQ. Trimming removed 3 bases from V and 6 bases from J; junction bases left unmatched: 8. The DNA of the CDR3 is TGTGCCAGCAGCCAGTTGGGACAGGGACGATCTGAAGCTTTCTTT. Amino acid sequence: CASSQLGQGRSEAFF.

The chain recombines TRBV14 with TRBJ1-1, with 10 bases aligning to TRBD1. The CDR3 has 15 amino acids. Per germline, CDR1 SGHDN and CDR2 FVKESK. Unmatched junction bases numbered 2, after V lost 3 bases and J lost 1 base. The CDR3 DNA sequence: TGTGCCAGCAGCCACCGGGACAGGGGGAACACTGAAGCTTTCTTT. It yields the protein CASSHRDRGNTEAFF.

This rearrangement joins TRBV21-1 to TRBJ2-3; the table's TRBD1 call for D was not verified on the DNA. TRBV21-1 is designated a pseudogene. The CDR3 totals 16 residues. The CDR3 DNA reads as TGTGCCAGCAGCAAAGTGGGGACATGCGCCACAGATACGCAGTATTTT. It translates to CASSKVGTCATDTQYF.

The J gene is TRBJ1-6, the V gene TRBV18; 11 bases line up with TRBD1. The CDR3 totals 17 residues. The V gene's germline CDR1 is KGHSH and CDR2 LQKENI. The trim removed 2 bases at V and 9 bases at J, leaving 9 bases unmatched. In DNA, the CDR3 is TGTGCCAGCTCACCAGGGCTCGGACAGGGGGCCCTTTCACCCCTCCACTTT. Translated: CASSPGLGQGALSPLHF.

This clone appeared once. Germline is not matched at one junction end, which may reflect a read error. The chain has TRBV7-7 and TRBJ2-7; possibly TRBD1 for D (6 bases). The germline gives CDR1 SSHAT, CDR2 FNYEAQ (reference sequence). This CDR3 contains 13 residues. This CDR3 is CASSTGQGYEQYF. Written as DNA, the CDR3 is TGTGCTAGCAGCACGGGACAAGGGTACGAGCAGTACTTC.

CDR3 sequence: CASSANSQGVLETQYF. CDR3 bases: TGTGCCAGCAGCGCGAACTCCCAGGGGGTGCTCGAGACCCAGTACTTC. The V and J genes are TRBV11-1 and TRBJ2-5; TRBD1 matches 7 bases. After removal of 5 bases from V and 5 bases from J, the junction contained 14 bases not matched to a gene. The CDR3 covers 16 residues. Germline CDR1 is SGHAT and CDR2 is FQDESV (reference sequence).

This sequence joins TRBV2 and TRBJ2-2; 9 positions match TRBD1. This CDR3 has 16 residues. From germline, CDR1 is SNHLY and CDR2 FYNNEI. Trimming took 7 bases from V and 1 from J; bases not matched to a gene: 7. The CDR3 coding sequence is TGTGCCAGCAATACAGGGGGCGGGTTGAACACCGGGGAGCTGTTTTTT. Amino acid sequence: CASNTGGGLNTGELFF.

This chain joins TRBV19 and TRBJ2-3, with 12 bases matching TRBD2. Germline V gene sequence: CDR1 LNHDA, CDR2 SQIVND (reference sequence). This CDR3 spans 17 amino acids. The V gene end was trimmed by 4 bases and the J gene end by 2 bases; junction bases not matched to a gene: 7. The CDR3 region is CASSNPGLAGSTDTQYF. The CDR3 DNA follows: TGTGCCAGTAGTAATCCCGGACTAGCGGGATCCACAGATACGCAGTATTTT.

The chain couples TRBV28 to TRBJ1-1, with no clear D. Trimming took 6 bases from V and 8 from J, leaving 10 bases between them. The CDR3 runs 11 residues. Germline values: CDR1 MDHEN, CDR2 SYDVKM. The CDR3 reads CASSIGGEAFF. In DNA, the CDR3 is TGTGCCAGCAGCATAGGAGGGGAAGCTTTCTTT.

CDR3: CASSPNQGNTGELFF. For the CDR3, the DNA is TGTGCCAGCTCACCAAACCAGGGAAACACCGGGGAGCTGTTTTTT. This chain joins TRBV18 and TRBJ2-2, with D possibly TRBD1 on 5 matching bases. Per the germline V gene, CDR1 is KGHSH and CDR2 is LQKENI. This CDR3 has 15 amino acids. V was clipped by 2 bases and J by 2 bases, with 9 bases between them.

V usage is TRBV4-1 and J usage is TRBJ2-7; tentatively, D is TRBD2 (6 bases). This CDR3 contains 16 residues. Trimming shortened V by 0 bases and J by 0 bases, and 12 bases separated the two germline ends. CDR1 and CDR2 (germline): MGHRA, YSYEKL. CDR3 loop: CASSQEWGRSSYEQYF. In DNA form, the CDR3 reads TGCGCCAGCAGCCAAGAATGGGGGAGGTCCTCCTACGAGCAGTACTTC.

The rearrangement joins TRBV11-2 to TRBJ2-3; TRBD2 matches 12 bases. Unmatched junction bases numbered 4, after V lost 2 bases and J lost 4 bases. The CDR3 has 16 amino acids. Germline-derived CDR1 and CDR2 are SGHAT and FQNNGV. CDR3 DNA: TGTGCCAGCAGCTTACTAGCGGGAGGGCCGGCAGATACGCAGTATTTT. Protein: CASSLLAGGPADTQYF.

The table lists this clone with a count of one. The chain links TRBV2 to TRBJ1-2, with 8 bases lining up with TRBD1. V shed 6 bases and J 6 bases; nucleotides not matched to a gene: 3. Germline assignment: CDR1 SNHLY and CDR2 FYNNEI. The CDR3 length is 12 residues. For the CDR3, the DNA is TGTGCCAGCAGGCAGGGGGCACATGGCTACACCTTC. Amino acids: CASRQGAHGYTF. Full variable domain (outside the CDR3, taken from reference TRBV2 and TRBJ1-2): EPEVTQTPSHQVTQMGQEVILRCVPISNHLYFYWYRQILGQKVEFLVSFYNNEISEKSEIFDDQFSVERPDGSNFTLKIRSTKLEDSAMYFCASRQGAHGYTFGSGTRLTVV.

V usage is TRBV11-2 and J usage is TRBJ2-1, with 12 bases matching TRBD2. From germline, CDR1 is SGHAT and CDR2 FQNNGV. This CDR3 region has 15 residues. J gave up 6 bases and V 1 base, and 1 base lay outside the gene matches. The CDR3 DNA follows: TGTGCCAGCAGCTTAGTGACTAGCGGGAGCAATGAGCAGTTCTTC. Encoded protein: CASSLVTSGSNEQFF.

This chain joins TRBV7-9 and TRBJ2-3; 7 nucleotides agree with TRBD1. Germline loops: CDR1 SEHNR, CDR2 FQNEAQ (reference sequence). V lost 1 base, J lost 6 bases, and 7 bases stayed unmatched. The CDR3 loop spans 15 amino acids. CDR3 sequence reads: CASSLGGGLSDTQYF. CDR3 coding DNA: TGTGCCAGCAGCTTAGGAGGGGGCCTTTCCGATACGCAGTATTTT.

This chain uses TRBV5-4 with TRBJ1-2; tentative D call: TRBD1 (6 bases). Deletions cut 7 bases from V and 5 bases from J, with 15 bases between. The CDR3 loop spans 13 amino acids. Per germline, CDR1 SGHNT and CDR2 YYREEE (reference sequence). In DNA form, the CDR3 reads TGTGCCAGCCTTAGTAGGGACATGTATGGCTACACCTTC. As protein: CASLSRDMYGYTF.